This TCR beta chain stems from a study of siplizumab effects on memory and regulatory T cells. Study results and limitations: Unstimulated naive T cells seemed to show more diversity than memory cells did, and they also seemed to be among the major contributors to the alloresponse.

Generated by immunoSEQ multiplex PCR, the TCRdb table keeps only in-frame clones and is missing some. The sample lists 62,000 or so clones; 75% to 90% were seen once. Germline V gene sequence: CDR1 MGHRA, CDR2 YSYEKL. J lost 2 bases, V lost 4 bases, and 7 bases had no gene match. The CDR3 is 18 amino acids. About this clone itself: Its target is not known.

The chain is built from TRBV4-1 and TRBJ2-1; 14 nucleotides match TRBD2. Sequenced: memory CD4+ T cells sorted from blood. The sequence came from a human donor in good health. The CDR3 nucleotides read TGCGCCAGCAGCCCTGGACTAGCGGGAGGCCGCACCTACAATGAGCAGTTCTTC. This sequence encodes CASSPGLAGGRTYNEQFF.